The T cell receptor beta chain under discussion was sequenced for a study of spatial heterogeneity in lung cancer. Study background: Patients with untreated early-stage non-small cell lung cancer, numbering 55 to 75, were the donors.

TCRdb ran MiXCR on the 5' RACE reads and lists one entry per CDR3 protein. This table holds 110,000 or so distinct CDR3 sequences, 10% to 12% found once. The CDR3 contains 15 residues. Germline values: CDR1 MNHEY, CDR2 SMNVEV (reference sequence). V lost 5 bases, J lost 4 bases, and 11 bases stayed unmatched. With respect to this clonotype: Its specificity is not known.

Time point denoted: blood at routine non-recurrence follow-up after resection. The input material, whole RNA from tumor, nontumor lung or frozen PBMC, was sequenced unsorted. Study-level results: Ubiquitous expanded tumor TCRs were observed in blood more at resection than follow-up.

This material consisted of PBMCs, taken at follow-up. This clonotype was sampled from a female donor with early-stage non-small cell lung cancer. This sequence joins TRBV27 and TRBJ2-7; 7 bases align to TRBD2. DNA of the CDR3: TGTGCCAGCAGTCCCCCGTTGGCGGGAGCTTACGAGCAGTACTTC. Translated: CASSPPLAGAYEQYF.